The 14 T cell receptor beta chains below come from one sample, sequenced in a study of Ad26.COV2.S vaccination and SARS-CoV-2 variants (dated by TCRdb to 2020 to 2022). Libraries came from the immunoSEQ multiplex PCR assay. TCRdb re-hosts the immuneACCESS table, in-frame sequences only. Its copies lack some clones; in the studies checked, an unresolved V gene accounts for under half of them, and the cause for the rest is not known. The sample profile shows hundreds of thousands of clones; 88% of them were found once. Around 6.4% of the sample is held by the ten biggest clonotypes. According to the study, the label for this sample's treatment or condition signals: 15 to 20 received Ad26.COV2.S at low or high dose, single or two shots; roughly 5 received placebo; per-sample allocation not given. For vaccine and placebo recipients, repertoires were sequenced using samples collected on day 63 after the first injection.

The starting material was peripheral blood, obtained in a trial of Ad26.COV2.S vaccine versus placebo. These receptors all stem from a person between 18 and 60 years old who received the Ad26.COV2.S COVID-19 vaccine or a placebo.

This chain joins TRBV5-4 and TRBJ2-1; TRBD1 agrees at 10 bases. Germline CDR1 SGHNT, CDR2 YYREEE (reference sequence). V gave up 4 bases and J gave up 6 bases; unmatched junction bases: 7. The CDR3 has 15 amino acids. In nucleotides, the CDR3 is TGTGCCAGCAGCCCCGACAGGGGGCGCATCAATGAGCAGTTCTTC. Translated: CASSPDRGRINEQFF.

V is TRBV30 and J is TRBJ1-2, with D unclear. V was pared by 0 bases and J by 4 bases, with 9 bases between. This CDR3 has 13 residues. Germline lookup yields CDR1 GTSNPN and CDR2 SVGIG (reference sequence). The CDR3 reads CAWSVQQSYGYTF. The CDR3 region has the DNA TGTGCCTGGAGTGTACAACAGAGCTATGGCTACACCTTC.

This clone was detected only a few times. The chain links TRBV4-3 to TRBJ1-2; 9 nucleotides agree with TRBD1. The CDR3 contains 16 residues. Germline V gene lookup returns CDR1 LGHNA and CDR2 YSLEER. The V segment lost 1 base and the J segment 7 bases; nucleotides outside the gene matches: 10. CDR3 bases: TGCGCCAGCAGCCAAGGGGGCCCGGGACAGGGATTTGGCTACACCTTC. Translating gives CASSQGGPGQGFGYTF.

The chain is built from TRBV18 and TRBJ1-2, with D perhaps TRBD1 (6 bases). CDR3 length equals 14 residues. Germline CDR1 KGHSH, CDR2 LQKENI. V lost 5 bases and J 7 bases, leaving 17 bases between the germline ends. CDR3 protein: CASSRSQGQSGYTF. The CDR3 DNA sequence: TGTGCCAGCTCAAGATCCCAGGGGCAGAGTGGCTACACCTTC.

The J gene is TRBJ1-1, the V gene TRBV2; 10 nucleotides agree with TRBD1. V was clipped by 5 bases and J by 4 bases; unmatched bases: 7. This CDR3 has 15 residues. From germline, CDR1 is SNHLY and CDR2 FYNNEI. The CDR3 is CASSRQGAGGTEAFF. In DNA, the CDR3 is TGTGCCAGCAGTAGACAGGGGGCTGGTGGCACTGAAGCTTTCTTT.

The chain uses TRBV30 and TRBJ2-7; D is unresolved. The V end lost 4 bases, the J end lost 5 bases, and 15 bases lay between the germline ends. The CDR3 is made up of 13 amino acids. Germline CDR1 and CDR2: GTSNPN and SVGIG (reference sequence). CDR3 sequence: CAWNPGLDHEQYF. The DNA for the CDR3 is TGTGCCTGGAACCCCGGGCTAGACCACGAGCAGTACTTC.

This chain connects TRBV28 to TRBJ1-2; 11 bases match TRBD1. The CDR3 extends over 15 amino acids. The germline V gene has CDR1 MDHEN and CDR2 SYDVKM. After removal of 6 bases from V and 2 bases from J, the junction contained 5 bases not matched to a gene. CDR3 region: CASRSRTGGNYGYTF. For the CDR3, the DNA is TGTGCCAGCAGAAGTCGGACAGGGGGCAACTATGGCTACACCTTC.

This clone was counted a few times. The chain is built from TRBV27 and TRBJ1-1; D is undetermined. The CDR3 spans 13 residues. Trimming left V 7 bases short and J 4 bases short, with 13 bases between. Germline CDR1 reads MNHEY; CDR2 reads SMNVEV (reference sequence). This CDR3 is CASTPLGSTEAFF. CDR3 sequence (DNA): TGTGCCAGCACCCCATTGGGGAGCACTGAAGCTTTCTTT.

J is TRBJ1-3 and V is TRBV10-3; the D gene is possibly TRBD1 (5 bases). Germline-derived CDR1 and CDR2 are ENHRY and SYGVKD. The CDR3 consists of 15 residues. Trimming cost V 4 bases and J 2 bases, with 12 bases left between them. The CDR3 region has the DNA TGTGCCATCAGTGGCGGGACTTCAGCTGGAAACACCATATATTTT. Its protein product is CAISGGTSAGNTIYF.

CDR3: CASNSIEENTQYF. DNA for the CDR3: TGTGCCAGCAACTCGATAGAGGAGAATACGCAGTATTTT. The rearrangement joins TRBV3-1 (or the pseudogene TRBV3-2) to TRBJ2-3; D remains ambiguous. V was trimmed by 7 bases and J by 7 bases, leaving 15 bases between them. The length of the CDR3 is 13 residues. Germline V CDR1 and CDR2: LGHDT, YNNKEL (reference sequence).

The chain couples TRBV19 to TRBJ1-1; D remains unclear. V was trimmed by 2 bases and J by 7 bases, leaving 11 bases between them. Germline V gene lookup returns CDR1 LNHDA and CDR2 SQIVND (reference sequence). The CDR3 contains 13 residues. Here the CDR3 DNA reads TGTGCCAGTAGTATAAAATCCGGTTTTGAAGCTTTCTTT. Its protein is CASSIKSGFEAFF.

The chain couples TRBV6-5 to TRBJ2-7; D might be TRBD2 (5 bases). The germline gives CDR1 MNHEY, CDR2 SVGAGI. CDR3 length: 14 amino acids. With 3 bases removed from V and 3 bases from J, the gap between germline ends came to 12 bases. This CDR3 reads CASSYGRNYYEQYF. CDR3 bases: TGTGCCAGCAGTTATGGGAGAAATTACTACGAGCAGTACTTC.

The chain links TRBV27 to TRBJ2-5; D is possibly TRBD1 (6 bases). Trimming removed 6 bases at V and 4 bases at J, with 12 bases between. The CDR3 contains 13 residues. The germline CDR1 and CDR2 sequences are MNHEY and SMNVEV (reference sequence). The CDR3, as DNA: TGTGCCAGCAGACAGGGTCGGAGAGAGACCCAGTACTTC. Translated: CASRQGRRETQYF.

The J gene is TRBJ1-3, the V gene TRBV7-9, with TRBD1 matching 8 bases. Germline V gene sequence: CDR1 SEHNR, CDR2 FQNEAQ (reference sequence). CDR3 length: 16 residues. The ends lost 2 bases at V and 0 bases at J; junction bases unmatched: 3. CDR3 DNA: TGTGCCAGCAGCTTACCGGGACAGGCCTCTGGAAACACCATATATTTT. Protein sequence: CASSLPGQASGNTIYF.